What follows are 13 T cell receptor beta chains derived from one specimen sequenced in a study of blood T cell repertoires in COVID-19. Assay used: immunoSEQ multiplex PCR; TCRdb lists only in-frame clones, some missing. Among some 250,000 clones listed, about nine tenths were seen once. Sequencing was carried out using PBMCs or T cells enriched from blood (not recorded which). The receptors originated from a human donor in a cohort exposed to, infected with or recovered from COVID-19 (not recorded which). The donor label of this sample is uncertain.

V is TRBV19 and J is TRBJ2-3; 8 bases match TRBD1. The V gene's germline CDR1 is LNHDA and CDR2 SQIVND (reference sequence). The V and J ends lost 5 bases and 2 bases, in that order; junction bases with no gene match: 12. This CDR3 is built from 17 residues. CDR3 DNA: TGTGCCAGTAGTGGCCAGGGGGCGCGACGGGTCACAGATACGCAGTATTTT. This gives the protein CASSGQGARRVTDTQYF.

As DNA, the CDR3 is TGTGCCAGCACCTATACCGCTGGAAACACCATATATTTT. Translating it yields CASTYTAGNTIYF. This chain uses TRBV6-6 with TRBJ1-3; D is ambiguous. V dropped 7 bases and J dropped 2 bases, with 9 bases sitting between them. In germline, CDR1 is MNHNY, CDR2 SVGAGI (reference sequence). This CDR3 region has 13 residues.

This chain uses TRBV18 with TRBJ1-1; D is uncertain. In germline, CDR1 is KGHSH, CDR2 LQKENI. Trimming took 3 bases from V and 4 from J, leaving 15 bases between them. This CDR3 comprises 15 residues. The CDR3 nucleotides are TGTGCCAGCTCACCCTCCGGGGAGGTCGCCACTGAAGCTTTCTTT. Its protein is CASSPSGEVATEAFF.

The J gene is TRBJ1-1, the V gene TRBV19, with D maybe TRBD1 (6 bases). This CDR3 region has 13 residues. V dropped 7 bases and J dropped 3 bases, with 12 bases sitting between them. Per the germline V gene, CDR1 is LNHDA and CDR2 is SQIVND (reference sequence). CDR3 in amino acids: CASTQGVDTEAFF. The CDR3, as DNA: TGTGCCAGTACACAGGGAGTGGACACTGAAGCTTTCTTT. The full variable domain, its missing parts supplied by reference TRBV19 and TRBJ1-1, is DGGITQSPKYLFRKEGQNVTLSCEQNLNHDAMYWYRQDPGQGLRLIYYSQIVNDFQKGDIAEGYSVSREKKESFPLTVTSAQKNPTAFYLCASTQGVDTEAFFGQGTRLTVV.

The V gene is TRBV2, the J gene TRBJ1-1, with D maybe TRBD1 (6 bases). V dropped 6 bases and J dropped 3 bases, with 8 bases sitting between them. Germline V gives CDR1 SNHLY, CDR2 FYNNEI. This CDR3 has 12 amino acids. The CDR3 protein is CASRDRDTEAFF. The CDR3 DNA is TGTGCCAGCAGGGACAGAGACACTGAAGCTTTCTTT.

V gene TRBV6-6 combines with J gene TRBJ2-7, with D unresolved. The length of the CDR3 is 15 residues. Trimming cost V 0 bases and J 0 bases, with 9 bases left between them. Germline CDR1 and CDR2: MNHNY and SVGAGI (reference sequence). This CDR3 reads CASSYSGGYSYEQYF. CDR3 sequence (DNA): TGTGCCAGCAGTTACTCTGGCGGCTACTCCTACGAGCAGTACTTC.

V usage is TRBV11-2 and J usage is TRBJ2-5; 7 bases align to TRBD2. CDR1 and CDR2 from the germline V gene are SGHAT and FQNNGV. This CDR3 contains 15 residues. Unmatched junction bases numbered 8, after V lost 1 base and J lost 6 bases. The CDR3 DNA reads TGTGCCAGCAGCTTAGGGGGGGGACTTCCGAAGACCCAGTACTTC. It encodes CASSLGGGLPKTQYF.

V and J are TRBV7-2 and TRBJ1-6; a weak D match, TRBD1 (6 bases). Looked up from germline, CDR1 is SGHTA and CDR2 is FQGNSA. The germline V and J ends were trimmed by 5 bases and 7 bases, with 15 bases remaining between them. The CDR3 extends over 15 amino acids. CDR3 sequence (DNA): TGTGCCAGCAGCCCAAAGGACAGATCCAATTCACCCCTCCACTTT. Amino acids: CASSPKDRSNSPLHF.

The V call is TRBV6-2 or TRBV6-3, the J call TRBJ1-2; D call uncertain. CDR3 length: 16 amino acids. CDR1 and CDR2 from the germline V gene are MNHEY and SVGEGT. Trimming took 7 bases from V and 2 from J, leaving 20 bases between them. The DNA of the CDR3 is TGTGCCAGCACCCCCGGTGCAAGCTTCTTGAACTATGGCTACACCTTC. Protein: CASTPGASFLNYGYTF.

The genes are TRBV27 and TRBJ1-5; TRBD1 agrees at 7 bases. The trim removed 2 bases at V and 6 bases at J, leaving 7 bases unmatched. The germline gives CDR1 MNHEY, CDR2 SMNVEV (reference sequence). The CDR3 length is 15 residues. As DNA, the CDR3 is TGTGCCAGCAGTTTAATCCAGGGGGACAGTCAGCCCCAGCATTTT. It translates to CASSLIQGDSQPQHF.

The genes are TRBV19 and TRBJ1-1; TRBD1 might be the D (6 bases). This CDR3 region has 15 residues. The V and J ends lost 9 bases and 4 bases respectively, with 21 bases between them. CDR1 and CDR2 from the germline V gene are LNHDA and SQIVND (reference sequence). The chain's CDR3 is CASHVYWGGVTEAFF. CDR3 bases: TGTGCCAGCCACGTTTATTGGGGGGGCGTCACTGAAGCTTTCTTT.

The CDR3 spells CASSLWRDERTDTQYF. For the CDR3, the DNA is TGCGCCAGCAGCTTGTGGCGGGACGAGAGGACAGATACGCAGTATTTT. This rearrangement joins TRBV5-1 to TRBJ2-3; TRBD2 is a possible D gene (6 bases). Trimming pared 1 base from V and 3 bases from J, leaving 15 bases between. The V gene's germline CDR1 is SGHRS and CDR2 YFSETQ. CDR3 length: 16 residues.

J is TRBJ1-6 and V is TRBV5-8, with D unresolved. Trimming pared 2 bases from V and 5 bases from J, leaving 14 bases between. Germline V gene sequence: CDR1 SGHTS, CDR2 YDEGEE. The CDR3 spans 16 residues. The CDR3 nucleotides read TGTGCCAGCAGCTTCTTTGCAGGAGGAGATAATTCACCCCTCCACTTT. This sequence encodes CASSFFAGGDNSPLHF. The full variable domain, with the rest looked up from reference TRBV5-8 and TRBJ1-6, is EAGVTQSPTHLIKTRGQQATLRCSPISGHTSVYWYQQALGLGLQFLLWYDEGEERNRGNFPPRFSGRQFPNYSSELNVNALELEDSALYLCASSFFAGGDNSPLHFGNGTRLTVT.